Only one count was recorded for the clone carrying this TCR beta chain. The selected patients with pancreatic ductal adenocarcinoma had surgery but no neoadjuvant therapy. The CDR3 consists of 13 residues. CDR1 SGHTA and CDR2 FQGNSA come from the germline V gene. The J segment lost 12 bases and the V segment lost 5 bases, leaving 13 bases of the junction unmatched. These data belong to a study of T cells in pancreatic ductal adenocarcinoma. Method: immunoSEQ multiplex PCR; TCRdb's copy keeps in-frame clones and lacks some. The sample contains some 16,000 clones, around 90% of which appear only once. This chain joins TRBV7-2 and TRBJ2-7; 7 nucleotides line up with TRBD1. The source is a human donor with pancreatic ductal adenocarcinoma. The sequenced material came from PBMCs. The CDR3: CASSVGRDSHPYF. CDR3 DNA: TGTGCCAGCAGCGTAGGCCGGGACAGCCATCCGTACTTC. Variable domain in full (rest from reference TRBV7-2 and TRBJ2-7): GAGVSQSPSNKVTEKGKDVELRCDPISGHTALYWYRQSLGQGLEFLIYFQGNSAPDKSGLPSDRFSAERTGGSVSTLTIQRTQQEDSAVYLCASSVGRDSHPYFGPGTRLTVT.